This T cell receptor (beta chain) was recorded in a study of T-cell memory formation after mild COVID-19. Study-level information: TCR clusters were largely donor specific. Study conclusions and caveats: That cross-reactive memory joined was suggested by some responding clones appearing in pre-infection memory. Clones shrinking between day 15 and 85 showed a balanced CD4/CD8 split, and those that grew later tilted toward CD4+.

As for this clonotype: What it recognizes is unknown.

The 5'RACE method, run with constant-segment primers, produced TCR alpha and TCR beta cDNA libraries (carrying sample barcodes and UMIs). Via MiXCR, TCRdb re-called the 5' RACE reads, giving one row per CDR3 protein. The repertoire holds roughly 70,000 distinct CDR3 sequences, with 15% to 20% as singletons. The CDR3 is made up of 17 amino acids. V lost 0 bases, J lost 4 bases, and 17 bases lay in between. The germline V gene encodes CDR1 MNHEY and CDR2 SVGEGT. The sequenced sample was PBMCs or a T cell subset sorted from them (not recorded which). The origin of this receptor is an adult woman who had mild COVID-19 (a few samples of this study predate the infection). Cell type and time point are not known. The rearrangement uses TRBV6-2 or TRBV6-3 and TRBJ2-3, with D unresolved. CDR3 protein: CASSYSNIGNMADTQYF. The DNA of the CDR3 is TGTGCCAGCAGTTACTCGAATATTGGGAACATGGCAGATACGCAGTATTTT.